This passage covers 12 T cell receptor beta chains from one sample sequenced in a study of blood T cell repertoires in COVID-19. Libraries were prepared by immunoSEQ multiplex PCR; TCRdb keeps only in-frame clonotypes and omits some of them. The repertoire holds more than 45,000 clones, 90% seen once, with roughly 1.4% in the top ten. The sequenced sample was peripheral blood. The receptors were sampled from a man aged 55 to 70 with acute or convalescent COVID-19.

This sequence joins TRBV28 and TRBJ1-2; 8 bases line up with TRBD1. The V gene's germline CDR1 is MDHEN and CDR2 SYDVKM. The CDR3 runs 15 residues. The V segment lost 4 bases and the J segment 4 bases; nucleotides outside the gene matches: 8. The CDR3 loop reads CASSSQADRVYGYTF. The CDR3 DNA sequence: TGTGCCAGCAGTTCCCAGGCGGACAGGGTCTATGGCTACACCTTC.

The chain employs TRBV21-1 and TRBJ1-3. TRBV21-1 is listed as a pseudogene. This CDR3 is 17 amino acids long. The chain's CDR3 is CASSKDGSPVSGNTIYF. CDR3 nucleotide sequence: TGTGCCAGCAGCAAAGACGGGAGTCCCGTCTCTGGAAACACCATATATTTT.

The chain has TRBV7-2 and TRBJ1-3; unclear D gene. Germline V gene sequence: CDR1 SGHTA, CDR2 FQGNSA. This CDR3 spans 14 amino acids. V dropped 1 base and J dropped 9 bases, with 13 bases sitting between them. CDR3 DNA: TGTGCCAGCAGCTTAGAAGGTGGCCCGGGCACCATATATTTT. Amino acids: CASSLEGGPGTIYF.

V gene TRBV5-1 combines with J gene TRBJ1-5; D might be TRBD1 (6 bases). The CDR3 runs to 15 residues. Per germline, CDR1 SGHRS and CDR2 YFSETQ. The ends were cut back, 4 bases at V and 2 bases at J, with 13 bases in the middle. The DNA for the CDR3 is TGCGCCAGCAGCGTAGGGGGTTCGGGCAATCAGCCCCAGCATTTT. Translating it yields CASSVGGSGNQPQHF.

The chain recombines TRBV7-9 with TRBJ1-1, with D hard to call. With 4 bases removed from V and 4 bases from J, the gap between germline ends came to 16 bases. The CDR3 extends over 15 amino acids. The germline V gene encodes CDR1 SEHNR and CDR2 FQNEAQ (reference sequence). The CDR3 spells CASSSPASGATEAFF. Written as DNA, the CDR3 is TGTGCCAGCAGCTCCCCAGCGTCCGGAGCCACTGAAGCTTTCTTT.

The chain is built from TRBV3-1 (or the pseudogene TRBV3-2) and TRBJ2-7, with a possible D match to TRBD2 (7 bases). Germline loops: CDR1 LGHDT, CDR2 YNNKEL (reference sequence). The CDR3 covers 14 residues. The V end lost 4 bases, the J end lost 9 bases, and 19 bases lay between the germline ends. CDR3 protein: CASSPGGANPPQYF. In nucleotides, the CDR3 is TGTGCCAGCAGCCCGGGGGGCGCGAACCCCCCGCAGTACTTC.

In this sample, this clone turned up once. The genes are TRBV6-5 and TRBJ1-3; 8 nucleotides line up with TRBD1. This CDR3 is 15 amino acids long. The germline V gene has CDR1 MNHEY and CDR2 SVGAGI. The trim removed 0 bases at V and 5 bases at J, leaving 3 bases unmatched. CDR3 amino acids: CASSYSRTGRNTIYF. The CDR3 DNA follows: TGTGCCAGCAGTTACTCCCGGACAGGGCGAAACACCATATATTTT.

This clone has just one count. The V call is TRBV6-1, the J call TRBJ1-2; tentative D call: TRBD1 (5 bases). V was cut by 4 bases and J by 2 bases, with 23 bases left in between. Germline values: CDR1 MNHNS, CDR2 SASEGT. The CDR3 extends over 18 amino acids. CDR3 bases: TGTGCCAGCAGTGTCAGGGCCGACCCGAGTATTTCGAACTATGGCTACACCTTC. Encoded protein: CASSVRADPSISNYGYTF.

This rearrangement joins TRBV6-2 or TRBV6-3 to TRBJ1-3, with 7 positions matching TRBD1. The V gene's germline CDR1 is MNHEY and CDR2 SVGEGT. V lost 5 bases and J lost 0; bases outside the gene matches: 4. This CDR3 is built from 15 residues. This chain's CDR3 is CASSRTGRSGNTIYF. CDR3 nucleotides: TGTGCCAGCAGTAGGACAGGCCGCTCTGGAAACACCATATATTTT.

The V and J genes are TRBV7-2 and TRBJ2-3, with TRBD2 identical over 12 bases. The CDR3 totals 17 residues. CDR1 is SGHTA, CDR2 FQGNSA, per germline. Trimming removed 5 bases from V and 2 bases from J; junction bases left unmatched: 8. The CDR3 protein is CASSLGLAGTNTDTQYF. The CDR3 coding sequence is TGTGCCAGCAGCCTTGGACTAGCGGGAACTAACACAGATACGCAGTATTTT. The full variable domain, completed using reference TRBV7-2 and TRBJ2-3, is GAGVSQSPSNKVTEKGKDVELRCDPISGHTALYWYRQSLGQGLEFLIYFQGNSAPDKSGLPSDRFSAERTGGSVSTLTIQRTQQEDSAVYLCASSLGLAGTNTDTQYFGPGTRLTVL.

The V gene is TRBV3-1 (or the pseudogene TRBV3-2), the J gene TRBJ2-3; a possible D gene is TRBD2 (6 bases). V was trimmed by 4 bases and J by 2 bases, leaving 13 bases between them. Germline V CDR1 and CDR2: LGHDT, YNNKEL (reference sequence). The CDR3 is made up of 15 amino acids. Here the CDR3 reads CASSRPGGPTDTQYF. DNA of the CDR3: TGTGCCAGCAGCCGTCCCGGGGGACCCACAGATACGCAGTATTTT.

CDR3 sequence (DNA): TGTGCCAGCAGCGCCTTCCTAGCGGGAGACACAGATACGCAGTATTTT. Its protein is CASSAFLAGDTDTQYF. The V call is TRBV9, the J call TRBJ2-3; 10 bases map to TRBD2. V was clipped by 3 bases and J by 2 bases; unmatched bases: 6. CDR1 is SGDLS, CDR2 YYNGEE, per germline. The CDR3 has 16 amino acids.